Listed below are T cell receptor beta chains from one sample, sequenced in a study of vaccination and CD4 T cells after COVID-19. Each CDR3 protein gets one entry after TCRdb re-called the PCR reads with MiXCR. The sample holds about 6,600 distinct CDR3 sequences, about a third seen once. No antigens are known for them. The specimen was CD4+ T cells from blood, cultured in vitro. The receptors derive from a human donor in good health. CDR3s include the opening cysteine and the closing phenylalanine or tryptophan. A D gene is named only where the DNA matches it firmly. The size of a clone is reported for some rows only, either as once, few or many, or as a class for expanded clones.

>NA|TRBJ2-7|NA|TRBV6-1
CASSEETASSYEQYF
TGTGCCAGCAGTGAGGAGACCGCGAGCTCCTACGAGCAGTACTTC
>few|TRBJ1-5|NA|TRBV18
CASSQDWNQPQHF
TGTGCCAGCTCACAGGACTGGAATCAGCCCCAGCATTTT
>few|TRBJ2-7|NA|TRBV7-6
CASSLGGTGSAYEQYF
TGTGCCAGCAGCTTAGGAGGGACCGGTTCGGCTTACGAGCAGTACTTC
>few|TRBJ1-1|TRBD1|TRBV10-3
CAISGGQGLEAFF
TGTGCCATCAGTGGTGGACAGGGGCTTGAAGCTTTCTTT
>NA|TRBJ1-2|NA|TRBV2
CASARRGATDYGYTF
TGTGCCAGCGCCCGACGGGGGGCGACAGACTATGGCTACACCTTC
>few|TRBJ1-5|NA|TRBV20-1
CSARRQGAPNQPQHF
TGCAGTGCTAGACGGCAGGGAGCCCCCAATCAGCCCCAGCATTTT
>few|TRBJ1-2|NA|TRBV12-3/TRBV12-4
CANREAGVFDGYTF
TGTGCCAACCGTGAGGCAGGGGTTTTTGATGGCTACACCTTC
>few|TRBJ2-3|TRBD2|TRBV6-2/TRBV6-3
CASKTPSGGAADTQYF
TGTGCCAGCAAGACACCCAGCGGGGGGGCCGCAGATACGCAGTATTTT
>NA|TRBJ1-1|NA|TRBV2
CAGHIPSGTEAFF
TGTGCCGGACACATTCCCTCGGGGACTGAAGCTTTCTTT
>few|TRBJ2-3|NA|TRBV7-3
CASSLGEPDTQYF
TGTGCCAGCAGCTTAGGGGAGCCAGATACGCAGTATTTT
>medium-sized|TRBJ2-5|NA|TRBV5-1
CASSLTRRETQYF
TGCGCCAGCAGCTTGACCAGACGGGAGACCCAGTACTTC
>NA|TRBJ1-2|TRBD1|TRBV27
CASSPGQGSYNYGYTF
TGTGCCAGCAGTCCGGGACAGGGGTCTTATAACTATGGCTACACCTTC
>NA|TRBJ1-6|NA|TRBV19
CASKDAELLLNSPLHF
TGTGCCAGTAAAGACGCGGAATTATTGCTAAATTCACCCCTCCACTTT
>few|TRBJ1-2|NA|TRBV19
CALSDGYGYTF
TGTGCCCTATCGGATGGCTATGGCTACACCTTC
>NA|TRBJ1-1|TRBD1|TRBV27
CASSMTGGVETEAFF
TGTGCCAGCAGCATGACAGGGGGCGTGGAAACTGAAGCTTTCTTT
>few|TRBJ2-7|TRBD1|TRBV6-1
CASSRTGGTGTEQYF
TGTGCCAGCAGTCGTACTGGAGGGACAGGGACCGAGCAGTACTTC
>few|TRBJ1-1|NA|TRBV19
CASSIMAGALGNTEAFF
TGTGCCAGTAGCATCATGGCTGGGGCTTTGGGGAACACTGAAGCTTTCTTT
>once|TRBJ1-6|NA|TRBV2
CASSEERTANSPLHF
TGTGCCAGCAGTGAAGAGAGGACAGCCAATTCACCCCTCCACTTT
>NA|TRBJ1-2|NA|TRBV20-1
CSAQTGTTGGGGYTF
TGCAGTGCTCAGACCGGGACCACAGGTGGAGGGGGCTACACCTTC
>few|TRBJ2-1|NA|TRBV7-8
CASSSRGRDEQFF
TGTGCCAGCAGTTCTCGCGGGCGGGATGAGCAGTTCTTC
>NA|TRBJ2-7|NA|TRBV27
CASSLSDMNEQYF
TGTGCCAGCAGTTTATCCGACATGAACGAGCAGTACTTC
>NA|TRBJ1-1|NA|TRBV2
CASSDPRTEAFF
TGTGCCAGCAGTGATCCTCGGACAGAAGCTTTCTTT
>NA|TRBJ2-3|NA|TRBV27
CASSLGPTPDTQYF
TGTGCCAGCAGTTTAGGGCCGACCCCAGATACGCAGTATTTT
>NA|TRBJ1-4|NA|TRBV11-1
CASSLGVTEKLFF
TGTGCCAGCAGCCTTGGGGTAACTGAAAAACTGTTTTTT
>NA|TRBJ2-3|NA|TRBV12-3/TRBV12-4
CASSQGRRTDTQYF
TGTGCCAGCAGTCAGGGACGTCGCACAGATACGCAGTATTTT
>NA|TRBJ1-5|TRBD1|TRBV6-1
CASIPGQGRPLNQPQHF
TGTGCCAGCATCCCGGGACAGGGCCGGCCGCTAAATCAGCCCCAGCATTTT
>few|TRBJ1-5|NA|TRBV10-3
CAISENNQPQHF
TGTGCCATCAGTGAGAACAATCAGCCCCAGCATTTT
>NA|TRBJ1-2|NA|TRBV16
CASSQWHTANYGYTF
TGTGCCAGCAGCCAATGGCACACAGCTAACTATGGCTACACCTTC
>NA|TRBJ2-6|NA|TRBV7-8
CASSARQTSGANVLTF
TGTGCCAGCAGCGCACGGCAGACCTCTGGGGCCAACGTCCTGACTTTC
>NA|TRBJ1-1|NA|TRBV29-1
CSVEVLEGAGEAFF
TGCAGCGTTGAAGTATTGGAAGGGGCTGGCGAAGCTTTCTTT
>NA|TRBJ2-2|TRBD2|TRBV12-3/TRBV12-4
CASNLGRGGGELFF
TGTGCCAGCAACCTGGGACGGGGAGGGGGGGAGCTGTTTTTT
>NA|TRBJ1-5|TRBD1|TRBV30
CAWSVRGTGIPPQHF
TGTGCCTGGAGTGTACGGGGGACAGGGATTCCGCCCCAGCATTTT
>few|TRBJ2-2|TRBD2|TRBV11-2
CASSLVAGDTGELFF
TGTGCCAGCAGCTTAGTAGCGGGAGATACCGGGGAGCTGTTTTTT
>NA|TRBJ1-1|NA|TRBV3-1
CASSPFTGNRAFF
TGTGCCAGCAGCCCCTTTACAGGCAACCGGGCTTTCTTT
>few|TRBJ1-1|TRBD1|TRBV20-1
CSARPDRGAFF
TGCAGTGCTAGACCGGACAGGGGCGCTTTCTTT
>NA|TRBJ1-5|NA|TRBV7-2
CASSLARGANQPQHF
TGTGCCAGCAGCTTAGCGCGGGGGGCCAATCAGCCCCAGCATTTT
>once|TRBJ2-3|NA|TRBV19
CASIKGDTDTQYF
TGTGCCAGTATTAAGGGGGACACAGATACGCAGTATTTT
>NA|TRBJ2-3|TRBD2|TRBV6-1
CASSSTTSGGRTDTQYF
TGTGCCAGCAGCTCCACGACTAGCGGGGGTAGGACAGATACGCAGTATTTT
>few|TRBJ2-3|TRBD2|TRBV6-1
CASRSPGGRKADTQYF
TGTGCCAGCAGATCACCGGGAGGTAGGAAGGCAGATACGCAGTATTTT
>NA|TRBJ1-1|NA|TRBV20-1
CSARGLRISNTEAFF
TGCAGTGCTAGGGGGTTAAGAATCTCTAACACTGAAGCTTTCTTT
>NA|TRBJ1-2|TRBD1|TRBV19
CASSMGQGANYGYTF
TGTGCCAGTAGTATGGGCCAGGGGGCTAACTATGGCTACACCTTC
>few|TRBJ1-5|NA|TRBV19
CASSILTRLESNQPQHF
TGTGCCAGTAGTATATTAACTCGGCTGGAGAGCAATCAGCCCCAGCATTTT
>NA|TRBJ2-5|NA|TRBV7-7
CASSLDVRETQYF
TGTGCTAGCAGCTTAGATGTGCGGGAGACCCAGTACTTC
>NA|TRBJ2-7|NA|TRBV5-1
CASSPADFYEQYF
TGCGCCAGCAGTCCCGCAGATTTCTACGAGCAGTACTTC
>NA|TRBJ1-5|TRBD1|TRBV2
CASSFQTGRRDQPQHF
TGTGCCAGCAGTTTCCAGACAGGGCGGAGGGATCAGCCCCAGCATTTT
>NA|TRBJ1-2|NA|TRBV7-2
CASSPSESYGYTF
TGTGCCAGCAGCCCGTCTGAGAGCTATGGCTACACCTTC
>NA|TRBJ2-5|NA|TRBV7-9
CASSLVGTETQYF
TGTGCCAGCAGCTTGGTCGGGACGGAGACCCAGTACTTC
>NA|TRBJ2-7|NA|TRBV7-3
CASSTRQAGEQYF
TGTGCCAGCAGCACCCGACAGGCCGGCGAGCAGTACTTC
>NA|TRBJ2-6|NA|TRBV5-1
CASERGEGANVLTF
TGCGCCAGCGAAAGGGGGGAGGGGGCCAACGTCCTGACTTTC
>few|TRBJ1-2|NA|TRBV6-1
CASRRGEGYGYTF
TGTGCCAGCAGGAGGGGGGAGGGATATGGCTACACCTTC
>NA|TRBJ1-2|NA|TRBV29-1
CSVDLPTKVDNYGYTF
TGCAGCGTTGATTTGCCAACAAAGGTTGATAACTATGGCTACACCTTC
>NA|TRBJ1-5|NA|TRBV2
CASSDGQPQHF
TGTGCCAGCAGTGATGGTCAGCCCCAGCATTTT
>NA|TRBJ1-2|NA|TRBV7-8
CASSAGQRENGYTF
TGTGCCAGCAGCGCCGGACAGAGAGAAAATGGCTACACCTTC
>NA|TRBJ2-2|NA|TRBV6-4
CASSDSGASNTGELFF
TGTGCCAGCAGTGACTCGGGGGCTTCGAACACCGGGGAGCTGTTTTTT
>few|TRBJ1-5|NA|TRBV20-1
CSASNVQANQPQHF
TGCAGTGCTAGTAATGTCCAGGCCAATCAGCCCCAGCATTTT
>NA|TRBJ1-5|NA|TRBV27
CASRTGYGNQPQHF
TGTGCCAGCAGAACAGGGTACGGTAATCAGCCCCAGCATTTT
>NA|TRBJ1-1|NA|TRBV7-9
CASSSIQVGTEAFF
TGTGCCAGCAGCTCCATTCAGGTCGGCACTGAAGCTTTCTTT
>NA|TRBJ1-3|NA|TRBV19
CASSIDVGGSSGNTIYF
TGTGCCAGTAGTATCGATGTCGGCGGCTCCTCTGGAAACACCATATATTTT
>NA|TRBJ1-1|TRBD1|TRBV7-3
CASSDRGGGLAPEAFF
TGTGCCAGCAGCGACAGGGGGGGGGGATTGGCCCCTGAAGCTTTCTTT